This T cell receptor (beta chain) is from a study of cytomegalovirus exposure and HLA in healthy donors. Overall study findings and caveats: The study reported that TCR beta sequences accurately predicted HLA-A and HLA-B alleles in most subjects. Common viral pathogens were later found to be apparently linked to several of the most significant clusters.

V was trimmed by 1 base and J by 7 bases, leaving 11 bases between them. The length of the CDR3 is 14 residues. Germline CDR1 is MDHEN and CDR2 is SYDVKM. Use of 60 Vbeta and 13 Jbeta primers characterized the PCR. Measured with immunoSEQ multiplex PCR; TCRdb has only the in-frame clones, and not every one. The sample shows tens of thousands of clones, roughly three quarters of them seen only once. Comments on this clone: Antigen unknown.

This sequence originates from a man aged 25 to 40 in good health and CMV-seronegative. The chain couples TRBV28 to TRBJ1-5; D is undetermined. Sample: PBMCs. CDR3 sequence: CASSLLGAAQPQHF. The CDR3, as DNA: TGTGCCAGCAGTTTATTAGGCGCGGCGCAGCCCCAGCATTTT.